These T cell receptor beta chains were read from a single sample in a study of CD4 T cells in relation to SARS-CoV-2 and coronaviruses. The protocol was immunoSEQ multiplex PCR, while the TCRdb copy is restricted to in-frame clones and leaves out a portion. The sample yields 50,000 to 65,000 clones, roughly nine tenths seen once. Material: naive CD4+ T cells from PBMCs. These receptors all stem from an adult with COVID-19. Each CDR3 is given with its conserved first and last residue. Each record gives: J gene, clone size, D gene, V gene, CDR3 DNA, CDR3 protein. A D gene is named only where the DNA matches it firmly. Clone size is not always given. Where it is, it says once, few, many or a class for expanded clones.

j_gene: TRBJ2-3
abundance: -
d_gene: TRBD1
v_gene: TRBV5-1
CDR3nt: TGCGCCAGCAGCTTGTCGGACAGGGTTACAGATACGCAGTATTTT
CDR3aa: CASSLSDRVTDTQYF

j_gene: TRBJ1-5
abundance: once
d_gene: -
v_gene: TRBV2
CDR3nt: TGTGCCAGCAGTTCAGGGTCTATAGGTCAGCCCCAGCATTTT
CDR3aa: CASSSGSIGQPQHF

j_gene: TRBJ2-1
abundance: -
d_gene: -
v_gene: TRBV24-1
CDR3nt: TGTGCCACCAGTGATGCCGGGACATCTGACAATGAGCAGTTCTTC
CDR3aa: CATSDAGTSDNEQFF

j_gene: TRBJ2-5
abundance: -
d_gene: TRBD2
v_gene: TRBV7-9
CDR3nt: TGTGCCAGCAGCTTCTTCGGACTAGCGGGAGTAGGGGAGACCCAGTACTTC
CDR3aa: CASSFFGLAGVGETQYF

j_gene: TRBJ2-5
abundance: -
d_gene: TRBD1
v_gene: TRBV5-1
CDR3nt: TGCGCCAGCAGCTGGGGGACAGTGCAAGAGACCCAGTACTTC
CDR3aa: CASSWGTVQETQYF

j_gene: TRBJ2-2
abundance: -
d_gene: -
v_gene: TRBV30
CDR3nt: TGTGCCTGGAGCTACGCATCATTATCCGGGGAGCTGTTTTTT
CDR3aa: CAWSYASLSGELFF

j_gene: TRBJ2-3
abundance: -
d_gene: TRBD2
v_gene: TRBV3-1/TRBV3-2
CDR3nt: TGTGCCAGCAGCCAGAGGCGGGAGGGCCCGGATACGCAGTATTTT
CDR3aa: CASSQRREGPDTQYF

j_gene: TRBJ2-2
abundance: -
d_gene: -
v_gene: TRBV5-4
CDR3nt: TGTGCCAGCAGCCGGCCCTCCGGGGAGCTGTTTTTT
CDR3aa: CASSRPSGELFF

j_gene: TRBJ2-3
abundance: -
d_gene: -
v_gene: TRBV30
CDR3nt: TGTGCCTGGAGTGCGGGACTCAAAACAGATACGCAGTATTTT
CDR3aa: CAWSAGLKTDTQYF

j_gene: TRBJ2-4
abundance: -
d_gene: -
v_gene: TRBV4-1
CDR3nt: TGCGCCAGCAGCCAACTAGCGTTGCCCAAAAACATTCAGTACTTC
CDR3aa: CASSQLALPKNIQYF

j_gene: TRBJ1-2
abundance: -
d_gene: -
v_gene: TRBV19
CDR3nt: TGTGCCAGTAGTCCCCCCGCCGGCAGGGGCGGCTATGGCTACACCTTC
CDR3aa: CASSPPAGRGGYGYTF

j_gene: TRBJ1-3
abundance: -
d_gene: TRBD1
v_gene: TRBV6-5
CDR3nt: TGTGCCAGCAGCGGGGACAGGCCTGGAAACACCATATATTTT
CDR3aa: CASSGDRPGNTIYF

j_gene: TRBJ1-4
abundance: -
d_gene: -
v_gene: TRBV30
CDR3nt: TGTGCCTGGAGTCAGACAGGACTCGGGGAAAAACTGTTTTTT
CDR3aa: CAWSQTGLGEKLFF

j_gene: TRBJ1-2
abundance: -
d_gene: -
v_gene: TRBV4-1
CDR3nt: TGCGCCAGCAGCCAAAATCCAATTCTCGAGGGGAGAGGCTATGGCTACACCTTC
CDR3aa: CASSQNPILEGRGYGYTF

j_gene: TRBJ1-4
abundance: -
d_gene: -
v_gene: TRBV19
CDR3nt: TGTGCTAGGGATCAGGTCAGGGGTAGAACTAATGAAAAACTGTTTTTT
CDR3aa: CARDQVRGRTNEKLFF

j_gene: TRBJ2-7
abundance: -
d_gene: TRBD2
v_gene: TRBV4-1
CDR3nt: TGCGCCAGCAGCCAAGGCAGGCTAGCGGGCAGAACGGAGCAGTACTTC
CDR3aa: CASSQGRLAGRTEQYF

j_gene: TRBJ2-7
abundance: -
d_gene: TRBD2
v_gene: TRBV12-3/TRBV12-4
CDR3nt: TGTGCCAGCATGGTCCTAGCGGGAGACGAGCAGTACTTC
CDR3aa: CASMVLAGDEQYF

j_gene: TRBJ1-3
abundance: once
d_gene: TRBD1
v_gene: TRBV19
CDR3nt: TGTGCCACCCTGGACAGGGGGCGAGGAAACACCATATATTTT
CDR3aa: CATLDRGRGNTIYF

j_gene: TRBJ2-7
abundance: -
d_gene: TRBD2
v_gene: TRBV9
CDR3nt: TGTGCCAGCAGCGAAACCGGGACTAGCGGAACCTACGAGCAGTACTTC
CDR3aa: CASSETGTSGTYEQYF

j_gene: TRBJ2-7
abundance: -
d_gene: TRBD2
v_gene: TRBV3-1/TRBV3-2
CDR3nt: TGTGCCAGCAGCCCGGGACTAGCGGGAAACGAGCAGTACTTC
CDR3aa: CASSPGLAGNEQYF

j_gene: TRBJ2-2
abundance: -
d_gene: -
v_gene: TRBV4-1
CDR3nt: TGCGCCAGCAGCCAACAACCGAGCACCGGGGAGCTGTTTTTT
CDR3aa: CASSQQPSTGELFF

j_gene: TRBJ1-1
abundance: -
d_gene: -
v_gene: TRBV28
CDR3nt: TGTGCCAGCAGTTTGGGTGGCTCATCGTGGACTGAAGCTTTCTTT
CDR3aa: CASSLGGSSWTEAFF

j_gene: TRBJ2-2
abundance: -
d_gene: -
v_gene: TRBV19
CDR3nt: TGTGCCAGTACCGGTGACAGGCCAGACACCGGGGAGCTGTTTTTT
CDR3aa: CASTGDRPDTGELFF

j_gene: TRBJ2-1
abundance: -
d_gene: TRBD2
v_gene: TRBV5-4
CDR3nt: TGTGCCAGCAGCTTGAGGCTAGCGGGGTTGAGCTCCTACAATGAGCAGTTCTTC
CDR3aa: CASSLRLAGLSSYNEQFF

j_gene: TRBJ1-6
abundance: -
d_gene: TRBD1
v_gene: TRBV28
CDR3nt: TGTGCCAGCAGTTTCCGGGACAGGGTGGGGAGCTCCTATAATTCACCCCTCCACTTT
CDR3aa: CASSFRDRVGSSYNSPLHF

j_gene: TRBJ1-6
abundance: -
d_gene: -
v_gene: TRBV7-3
CDR3nt: TGTGCCAGCAGCTTGCCTGGTTCACCCCTCCACTTT
CDR3aa: CASSLPGSPLHF

j_gene: TRBJ2-7
abundance: once
d_gene: TRBD1
v_gene: TRBV11-2
CDR3nt: TGTGCCAGCAGCTTCCTGCAGGGGGCACGCTCCTACGAGCAGTACTTC
CDR3aa: CASSFLQGARSYEQYF

j_gene: TRBJ2-1
abundance: -
d_gene: -
v_gene: TRBV7-3
CDR3nt: TGTGCCAGCAGCTTAGAAAGGAGTGAGCAGTTCTTC
CDR3aa: CASSLERSEQFF

j_gene: TRBJ2-7
abundance: -
d_gene: -
v_gene: TRBV4-2
CDR3nt: TGTGCCAGCAGCCAATTCGCGGGGACAGCGGCTTACGAGCAGTACTTC
CDR3aa: CASSQFAGTAAYEQYF

j_gene: TRBJ1-6
abundance: -
d_gene: TRBD1
v_gene: TRBV5-1
CDR3nt: TGCGCCAGCAGTCGGTGGTCCCGACAGGGCGATTCACCCCTCCACTTT
CDR3aa: CASSRWSRQGDSPLHF

j_gene: TRBJ2-5
abundance: once
d_gene: -
v_gene: TRBV5-6
CDR3nt: TGTGCCAGCAGCGGGGGGCTCCTCGGCCCGGGCTGGGAGACCCAGTACTTC
CDR3aa: CASSGGLLGPGWETQYF

j_gene: TRBJ2-1
abundance: -
d_gene: TRBD1
v_gene: TRBV6-1
CDR3nt: TGTGCCAGCAGTGAAGTCCTGGGACAGGTCTACAATGAGCAGTTCTTC
CDR3aa: CASSEVLGQVYNEQFF

j_gene: TRBJ2-1
abundance: -
d_gene: TRBD2
v_gene: TRBV18
CDR3nt: TGTGCCAGCTCACCTCCCGGACTAGAGTTTAATGAGCAGTTCTTC
CDR3aa: CASSPPGLEFNEQFF

j_gene: TRBJ2-3
abundance: -
d_gene: -
v_gene: TRBV30
CDR3nt: TGTGCCTGGAGTAGATCGGGGAGAGCAGCAGATACGCAGTATTTT
CDR3aa: CAWSRSGRAADTQYF

j_gene: TRBJ2-1
abundance: -
d_gene: -
v_gene: TRBV28
CDR3nt: TGTGCCAGCATGGAGGGAGCGAAATCCTACAATGAGCAGTTCTTC
CDR3aa: CASMEGAKSYNEQFF

j_gene: TRBJ1-5
abundance: -
d_gene: -
v_gene: TRBV19
CDR3nt: TGTGCCAGTAGTGGGGCAGTGGATCAGCCCCAGCATTTT
CDR3aa: CASSGAVDQPQHF

j_gene: TRBJ2-1
abundance: -
d_gene: -
v_gene: TRBV5-8
CDR3nt: TGTGCCAGCAGCTTGGGGGCCGTCCCCTACAATGAGCAGTTCTTC
CDR3aa: CASSLGAVPYNEQFF

j_gene: TRBJ2-3
abundance: -
d_gene: -
v_gene: TRBV28
CDR3nt: TGTGCCAGCAGAACTAGCACAGATACGCAGTATTTT
CDR3aa: CASRTSTDTQYF

j_gene: TRBJ2-1
abundance: -
d_gene: -
v_gene: TRBV7-9
CDR3nt: TGTGCCAGCAGCACCATTGGGGGTGAGCAGTTCTTC
CDR3aa: CASSTIGGEQFF

j_gene: TRBJ2-1
abundance: -
d_gene: TRBD2
v_gene: TRBV14
CDR3nt: TGTGCCAGCAGCCAAGTACGACTAGCGGGGGAAAGGTTCTTC
CDR3aa: CASSQVRLAGERFF

j_gene: TRBJ2-7
abundance: -
d_gene: -
v_gene: TRBV2
CDR3nt: TGTGCCAGCAGCGGCCGGGACACTTACTACGAGCAGTACTTC
CDR3aa: CASSGRDTYYEQYF

j_gene: TRBJ2-2
abundance: -
d_gene: -
v_gene: TRBV10-3
CDR3nt: TGTGCCATCAGTCTCGGAGCGAGATCCCTCAACACCGGGGAGCTGTTTTTT
CDR3aa: CAISLGARSLNTGELFF

j_gene: TRBJ1-1
abundance: -
d_gene: -
v_gene: TRBV6-5
CDR3nt: TGTGCCAGCACGCGGGGGATGAACACTGAAGCTTTCTTT
CDR3aa: CASTRGMNTEAFF

j_gene: TRBJ2-5
abundance: -
d_gene: -
v_gene: TRBV12-3/TRBV12-4
CDR3nt: TGTGCCAGCAGTTCCCTGGTGGAACAACAGTACTTC
CDR3aa: CASSSLVEQQYF

j_gene: TRBJ2-5
abundance: -
d_gene: -
v_gene: TRBV19
CDR3nt: TGTGCCAGTAGTATAGAGACACAAGAGACCCAGTACTTC
CDR3aa: CASSIETQETQYF

j_gene: TRBJ2-5
abundance: -
d_gene: TRBD2
v_gene: TRBV14
CDR3nt: TGTGCCAGCAGCCTCCTTCGGTCTAGCGGACTCCAAGAGACCCAGTACTTC
CDR3aa: CASSLLRSSGLQETQYF

j_gene: TRBJ2-1
abundance: -
d_gene: -
v_gene: TRBV7-8
CDR3nt: TGTGCCAGCAGCACCCCGGTGTTCAATGAGCAGTTCTTC
CDR3aa: CASSTPVFNEQFF

j_gene: TRBJ2-1
abundance: -
d_gene: -
v_gene: TRBV23-1
CDR3nt: TGCGCCAGCAGTCAATTGAGTCTACAGGGAGAAAACTCCTACAATGAGCAGTTCTTC
CDR3aa: CASSQLSLQGENSYNEQFF

j_gene: TRBJ1-4
abundance: -
d_gene: -
v_gene: TRBV3-1/TRBV3-2
CDR3nt: TGTGCCAGCAGCCAAGCTAACAGGAATGAAAAACTGTTTTTT
CDR3aa: CASSQANRNEKLFF

j_gene: TRBJ1-6
abundance: -
d_gene: TRBD1
v_gene: TRBV4-2
CDR3nt: TGTGCCAGCAGCCAAGGACAGGGTGGTAATTCACCCCTCCACTTT
CDR3aa: CASSQGQGGNSPLHF

j_gene: TRBJ2-1
abundance: -
d_gene: TRBD2
v_gene: TRBV14
CDR3nt: TGTGCCAGCAGCTCTCAGGGATGGTGGTCTAGCGGGAAGGATGAGCAGTTCTTC
CDR3aa: CASSSQGWWSSGKDEQFF

j_gene: TRBJ2-2
abundance: few
d_gene: -
v_gene: TRBV6-4
CDR3nt: TGTGCCAACGGGACTCCCCAGCCCGGGGAGCTGTTTTTT
CDR3aa: CANGTPQPGELFF

j_gene: TRBJ2-6
abundance: -
d_gene: -
v_gene: TRBV7-2
CDR3nt: TGTGCCAGCAGGGGGCAGGGTTCTGGGGCCAACGTCCTGACTTTC
CDR3aa: CASRGQGSGANVLTF

j_gene: TRBJ2-7
abundance: -
d_gene: TRBD2
v_gene: TRBV3-1/TRBV3-2
CDR3nt: TGTGCCAGCAGCCAGGCTAGCGGGATAGGCGAGCAGTACTTC
CDR3aa: CASSQASGIGEQYF

j_gene: TRBJ2-3
abundance: once
d_gene: -
v_gene: TRBV14
CDR3nt: TGTGCCAGCAGCCAAGATTGGCGAAGTCTTACCCGTGGCGATACGCAGTATTTT
CDR3aa: CASSQDWRSLTRGDTQYF

j_gene: TRBJ2-5
abundance: -
d_gene: -
v_gene: TRBV5-4
CDR3nt: TGTGCCAGCAGCTTGGAGGGGGTGTGGGAGACCCAGTACTTC
CDR3aa: CASSLEGVWETQYF

j_gene: TRBJ2-1
abundance: -
d_gene: -
v_gene: TRBV28
CDR3nt: TGTGCCAGCAGCTCCATAGGGGGGGCCAAATCCAATGAGCAGTTCTTC
CDR3aa: CASSSIGGAKSNEQFF